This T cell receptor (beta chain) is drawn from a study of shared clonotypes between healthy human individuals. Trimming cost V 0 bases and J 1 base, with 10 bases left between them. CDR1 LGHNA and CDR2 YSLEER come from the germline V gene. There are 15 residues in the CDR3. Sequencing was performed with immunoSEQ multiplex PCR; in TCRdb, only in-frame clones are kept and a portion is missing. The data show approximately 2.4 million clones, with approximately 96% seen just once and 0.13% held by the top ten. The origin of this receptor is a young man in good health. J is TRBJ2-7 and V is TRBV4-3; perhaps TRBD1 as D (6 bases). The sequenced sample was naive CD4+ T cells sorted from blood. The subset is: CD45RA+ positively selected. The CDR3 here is CASSQEEGQSYEQYF. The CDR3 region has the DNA TGCGCCAGCAGCCAAGAGGAAGGACAGTCCTACGAGCAGTACTTC.